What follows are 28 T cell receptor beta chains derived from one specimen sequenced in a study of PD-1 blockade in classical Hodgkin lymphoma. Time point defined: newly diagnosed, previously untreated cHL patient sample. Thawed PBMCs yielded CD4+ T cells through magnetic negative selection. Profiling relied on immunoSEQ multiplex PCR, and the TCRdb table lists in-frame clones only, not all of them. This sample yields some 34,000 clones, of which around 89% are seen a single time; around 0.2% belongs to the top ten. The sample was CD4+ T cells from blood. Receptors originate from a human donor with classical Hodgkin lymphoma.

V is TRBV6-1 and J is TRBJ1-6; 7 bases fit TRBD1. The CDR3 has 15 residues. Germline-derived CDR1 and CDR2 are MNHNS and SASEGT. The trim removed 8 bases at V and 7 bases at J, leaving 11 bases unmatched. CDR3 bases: TGTGCCAGCCGCAAGTTGCAGGGGGACAATTCACCCCTCCACTTT. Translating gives CASRKLQGDNSPLHF.

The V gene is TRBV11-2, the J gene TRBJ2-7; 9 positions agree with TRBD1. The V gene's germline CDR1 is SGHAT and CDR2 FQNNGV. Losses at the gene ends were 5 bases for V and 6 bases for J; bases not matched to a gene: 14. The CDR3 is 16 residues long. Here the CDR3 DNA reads TGTGCCAGCAGCCAACGTTGGGGGACAGGGAGTATCGAGCAGTACTTC. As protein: CASSQRWGTGSIEQYF.

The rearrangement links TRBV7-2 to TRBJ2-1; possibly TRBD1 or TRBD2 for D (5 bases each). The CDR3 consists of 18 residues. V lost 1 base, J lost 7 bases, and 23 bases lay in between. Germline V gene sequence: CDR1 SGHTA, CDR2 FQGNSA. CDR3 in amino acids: CASSLVGTWDQTLNEQFF. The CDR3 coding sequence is TGTGCCAGCAGCTTAGTGGGGACCTGGGACCAAACTCTGAATGAGCAGTTCTTC.

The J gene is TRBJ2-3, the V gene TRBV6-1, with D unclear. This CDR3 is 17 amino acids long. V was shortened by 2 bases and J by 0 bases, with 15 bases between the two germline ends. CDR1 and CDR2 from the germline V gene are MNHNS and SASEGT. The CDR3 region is CASSENLLFSSTDTQYF. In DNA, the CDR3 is TGTGCCAGCAGTGAAAATCTTTTGTTCTCTAGCACAGATACGCAGTATTTT.

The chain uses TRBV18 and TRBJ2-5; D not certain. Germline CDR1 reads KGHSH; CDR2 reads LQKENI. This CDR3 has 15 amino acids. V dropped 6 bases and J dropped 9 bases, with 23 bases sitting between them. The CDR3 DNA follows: TGTGCCAGCTCTACATCGGAGACCCCGTATTTTTCCCAGTACTTC. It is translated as CASSTSETPYFSQYF.

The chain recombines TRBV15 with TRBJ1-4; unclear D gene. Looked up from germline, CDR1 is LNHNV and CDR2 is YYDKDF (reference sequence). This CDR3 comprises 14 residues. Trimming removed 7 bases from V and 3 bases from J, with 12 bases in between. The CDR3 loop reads CATTPGRPNEKLFF. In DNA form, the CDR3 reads TGTGCCACCACCCCGGGCAGACCTAATGAAAAACTGTTTTTT. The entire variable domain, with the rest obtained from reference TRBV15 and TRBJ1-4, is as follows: DAMVIQNPRYQVTQFGKPVTLSCSQTLNHNVMYWYQQKSSQAPKLLFHYYDKDFNNEADTPDNFQSRRPNTSFCFLDIRSPGLGDTAMYLCATTPGRPNEKLFFGSGTQLSVL.

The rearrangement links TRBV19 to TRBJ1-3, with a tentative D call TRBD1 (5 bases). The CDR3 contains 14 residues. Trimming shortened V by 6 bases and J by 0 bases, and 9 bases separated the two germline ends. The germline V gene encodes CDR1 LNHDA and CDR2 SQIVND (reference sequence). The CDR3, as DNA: TGTGCCAGTAGACCAGGGAGCTCTGGAAACACCATATATTTT. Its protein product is CASRPGSSGNTIYF.

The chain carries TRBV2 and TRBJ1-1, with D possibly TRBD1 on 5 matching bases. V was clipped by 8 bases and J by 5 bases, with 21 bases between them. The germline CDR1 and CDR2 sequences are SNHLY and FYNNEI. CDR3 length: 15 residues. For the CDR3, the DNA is TGTGCCAGCCAGAGCGAGTGGGGGTCGAGGACTGAAGCTTTCTTT. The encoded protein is CASQSEWGSRTEAFF.

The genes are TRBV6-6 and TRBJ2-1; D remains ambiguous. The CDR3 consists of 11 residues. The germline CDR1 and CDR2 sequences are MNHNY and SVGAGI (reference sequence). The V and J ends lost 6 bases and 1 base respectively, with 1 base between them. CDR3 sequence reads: CASRSYNEQFF. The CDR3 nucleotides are TGTGCCAGCAGGTCCTACAATGAGCAGTTCTTC.

The CDR3 coding sequence is TGCGCCAGCAGCCAAGAAACAAGCTCCTACGAGCAGTACTTC. Its translation is CASSQETSSYEQYF. The chain combines TRBV4-3 with TRBJ2-7; D gene unclear. V shed 0 bases and J shed 0 bases, with 6 bases lying between them. CDR3 size: 14 residues. Germline V lookup: CDR1 LGHNA, CDR2 YSLEER.

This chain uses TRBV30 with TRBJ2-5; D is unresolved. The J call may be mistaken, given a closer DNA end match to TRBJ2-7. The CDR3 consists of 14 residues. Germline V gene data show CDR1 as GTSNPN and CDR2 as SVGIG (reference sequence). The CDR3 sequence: CAWTSVPTTYEQYF. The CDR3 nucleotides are TGTGCCTGGACCTCCGTTCCGACCACCTACGAGCAGTACTTC.

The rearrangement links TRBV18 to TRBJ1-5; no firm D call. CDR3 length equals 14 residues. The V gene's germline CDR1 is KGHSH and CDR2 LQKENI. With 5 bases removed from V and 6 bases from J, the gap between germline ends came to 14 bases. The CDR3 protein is CASSTGVQSQPQHF. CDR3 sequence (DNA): TGTGCCAGCTCAACGGGAGTCCAGAGTCAGCCCCAGCATTTT.

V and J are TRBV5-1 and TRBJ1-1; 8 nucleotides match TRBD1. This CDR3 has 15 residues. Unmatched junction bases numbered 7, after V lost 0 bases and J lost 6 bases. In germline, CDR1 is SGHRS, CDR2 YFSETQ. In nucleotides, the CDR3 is TGCGCCAGCAGCTTGGGCCATGGACAGGGTTCTGAAGCTTTCTTT. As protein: CASSLGHGQGSEAFF.

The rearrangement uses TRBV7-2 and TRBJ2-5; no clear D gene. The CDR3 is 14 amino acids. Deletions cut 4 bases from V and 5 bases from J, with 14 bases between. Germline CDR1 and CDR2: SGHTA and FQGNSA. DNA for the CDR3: TGTGCCAGCAGCTCGTACTGGGGTTTGGAGACCCAGTACTTC. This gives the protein CASSSYWGLETQYF.

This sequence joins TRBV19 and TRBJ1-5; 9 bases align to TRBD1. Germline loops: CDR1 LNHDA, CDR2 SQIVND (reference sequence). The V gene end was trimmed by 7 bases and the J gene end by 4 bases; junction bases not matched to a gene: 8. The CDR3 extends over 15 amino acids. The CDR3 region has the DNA TGTGCCAGTAAGAGGGACAGGGACGGAAATCAGCCCCAGCATTTT. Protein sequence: CASKRDRDGNQPQHF.

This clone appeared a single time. Here the CDR3 DNA reads TGTGCCAGCAGCGAAGCTGGGGTGGCTGGCTACACCTTC. Translated, it gives CASSEAGVAGYTF. J is TRBJ1-2 and V is TRBV7-8, with no clear D. CDR1 SGHVS and CDR2 FQNEAQ come from the germline V gene. The V gene lost 5 bases and the J gene lost 7 bases, with 14 bases spanning the gap. The CDR3 is 13 amino acids.

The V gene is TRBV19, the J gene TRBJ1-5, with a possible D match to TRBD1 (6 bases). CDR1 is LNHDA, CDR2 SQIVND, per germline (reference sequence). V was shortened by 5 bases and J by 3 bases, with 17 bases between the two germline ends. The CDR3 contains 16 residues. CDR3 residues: CASSPRRQGLNQPQHF. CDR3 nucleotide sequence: TGTGCCAGTAGTCCACGGCGGCAGGGGCTCAATCAGCCCCAGCATTTT.

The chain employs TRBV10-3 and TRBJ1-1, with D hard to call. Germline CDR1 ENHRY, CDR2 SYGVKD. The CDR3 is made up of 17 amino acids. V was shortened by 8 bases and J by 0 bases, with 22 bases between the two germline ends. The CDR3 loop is CAIQSGVSLSMNTEAFF. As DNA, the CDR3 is TGTGCCATCCAAAGTGGGGTCAGCCTTTCCATGAACACTGAAGCTTTCTTT.

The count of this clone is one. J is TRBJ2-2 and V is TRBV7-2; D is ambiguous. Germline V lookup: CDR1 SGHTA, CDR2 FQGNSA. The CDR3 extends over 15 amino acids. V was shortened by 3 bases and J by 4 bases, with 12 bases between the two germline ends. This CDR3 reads CASSFAPRGTGELFF. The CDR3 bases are TGTGCCAGCAGCTTCGCACCCCGCGGCACCGGGGAGCTGTTTTTT.

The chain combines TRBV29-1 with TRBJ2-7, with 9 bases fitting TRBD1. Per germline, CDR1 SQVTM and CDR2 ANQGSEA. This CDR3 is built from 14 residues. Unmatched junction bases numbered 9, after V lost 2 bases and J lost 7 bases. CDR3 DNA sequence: TGCAGCGTTGAATACGGACAGGGGAGGTGGGAGCAGTACTTC. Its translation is CSVEYGQGRWEQYF.

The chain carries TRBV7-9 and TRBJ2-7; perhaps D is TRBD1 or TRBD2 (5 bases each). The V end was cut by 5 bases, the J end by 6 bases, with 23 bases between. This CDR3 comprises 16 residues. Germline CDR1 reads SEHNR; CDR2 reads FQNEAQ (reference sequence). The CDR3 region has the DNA TGTGCCAGCAGCCCCCCCGCTGGACCACCTGGGGGCGAGCAGTACTTC. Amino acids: CASSPPAGPPGGEQYF. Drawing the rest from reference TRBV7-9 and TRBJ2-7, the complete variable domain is DTGVSQNPRHKITKRGQNVTFRCDPISEHNRLYWYRQTLGQGPEFLTYFQNEAQLEKSRLLSDRFSAERPKGSFSTLEIQRTEQGDSAMYLCASSPPAGPPGGEQYFGPGTRLTVT.

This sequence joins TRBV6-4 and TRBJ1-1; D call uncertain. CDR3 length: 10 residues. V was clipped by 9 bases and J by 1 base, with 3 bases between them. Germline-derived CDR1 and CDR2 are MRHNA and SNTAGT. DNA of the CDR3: TGTGCCAGTAAGAACACTGAAGCTTTCTTT. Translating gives CASKNTEAFF.

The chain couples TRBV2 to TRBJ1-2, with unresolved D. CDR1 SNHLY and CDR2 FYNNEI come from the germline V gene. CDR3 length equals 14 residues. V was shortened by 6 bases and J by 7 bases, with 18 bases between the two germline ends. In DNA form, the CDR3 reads TGTGCCAGCAGCGAAAGAGGGAGGGAAGGTGGCTACACCTTC. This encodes CASSERGREGGYTF.

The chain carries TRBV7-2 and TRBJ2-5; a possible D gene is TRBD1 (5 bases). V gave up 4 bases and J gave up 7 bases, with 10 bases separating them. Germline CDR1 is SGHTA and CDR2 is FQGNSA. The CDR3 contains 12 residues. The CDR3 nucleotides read TGTGCCAGCAGCTCCTCCCAGGGGACCCAGTACTTC. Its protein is CASSSSQGTQYF.

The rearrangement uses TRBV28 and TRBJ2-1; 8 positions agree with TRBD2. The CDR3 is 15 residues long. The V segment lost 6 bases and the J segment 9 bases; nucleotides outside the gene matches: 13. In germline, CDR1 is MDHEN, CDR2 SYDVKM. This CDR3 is CASSLKGLGDGEQFF. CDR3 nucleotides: TGTGCCAGCAGCCTAAAGGGACTAGGAGATGGTGAGCAGTTCTTC.

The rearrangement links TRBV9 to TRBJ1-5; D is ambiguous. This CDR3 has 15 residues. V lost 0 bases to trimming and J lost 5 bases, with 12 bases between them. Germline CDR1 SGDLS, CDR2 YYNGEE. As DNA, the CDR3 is TGTGCCAGCAGCGTAGAGCCCGGGAAAGATCAGCCCCAGCATTTT. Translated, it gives CASSVEPGKDQPQHF. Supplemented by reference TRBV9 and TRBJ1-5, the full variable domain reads DSGVTQTPKHLITATGQRVTLRCSPRSGDLSVYWYQQSLDQGLQFLIQYYNGEERAKGNILERFSAQQFPDLHSELNLSSLELGDSALYFCASSVEPGKDQPQHFGDGTRLSIL.

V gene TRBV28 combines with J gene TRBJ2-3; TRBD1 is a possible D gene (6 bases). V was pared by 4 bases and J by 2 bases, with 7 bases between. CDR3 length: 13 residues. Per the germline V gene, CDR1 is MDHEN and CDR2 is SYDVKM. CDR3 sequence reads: CASSWDNTDTQYF. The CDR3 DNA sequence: TGTGCCAGCAGTTGGGACAACACAGATACGCAGTATTTT.

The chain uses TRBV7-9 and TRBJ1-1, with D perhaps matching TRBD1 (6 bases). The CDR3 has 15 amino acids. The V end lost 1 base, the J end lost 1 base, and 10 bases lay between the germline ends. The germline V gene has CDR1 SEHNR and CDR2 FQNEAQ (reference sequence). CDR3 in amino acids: CASSLEGGKNTEAFF. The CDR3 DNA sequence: TGTGCCAGCAGCTTAGAGGGGGGGAAGAACACTGAAGCTTTCTTT.